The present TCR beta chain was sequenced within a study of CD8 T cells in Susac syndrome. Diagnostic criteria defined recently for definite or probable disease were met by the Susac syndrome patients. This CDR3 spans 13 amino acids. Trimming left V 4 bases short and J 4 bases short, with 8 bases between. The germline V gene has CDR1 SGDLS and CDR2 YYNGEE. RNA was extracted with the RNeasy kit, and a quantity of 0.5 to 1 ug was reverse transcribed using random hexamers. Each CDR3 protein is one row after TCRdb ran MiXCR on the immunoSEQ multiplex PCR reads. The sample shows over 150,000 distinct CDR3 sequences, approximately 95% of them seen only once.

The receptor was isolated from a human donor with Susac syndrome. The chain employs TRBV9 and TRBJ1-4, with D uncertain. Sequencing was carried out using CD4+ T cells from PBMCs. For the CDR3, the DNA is TGTGCCAGCAGCCCCCGGGTTAATGAAAAACTGTTTTTT. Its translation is CASSPRVNEKLFF.